This record concerns one TCR beta chain sequence. The antigen remains unidentified. The sample belongs to a study of T cell repertoires in cytomegalovirus infection. Findings and caveats of the study: CMV-specific TCR beta clonotypes restricted by HLA-C dominated the ex vivo response.

The germline V gene encodes CDR1 SNHLY and CDR2 FYNNEI. The length of the CDR3 is 12 residues. The V end lost 8 bases, the J end lost 12 bases, and 17 bases lay between the germline ends. TCRdb reprocessed the reads via MiXCR and lists one record per CDR3 protein. The sample has roughly 280,000 distinct CDR3 sequences; less than 25% are singletons. The chain is built from TRBV2 and TRBJ2-1; D unclear. The source of this sequence is a human donor in good health (CMV status not recorded). Some clones in this sample may be carry-over from other donors' samples. Sequenced here: cultured PBMCs, sampled from culture after CMV antigen stimulation. CDR3 residues: CASLNPFWGQFF. In nucleotides, the CDR3 is TGTGCCAGCCTGAACCCATTTTGGGGGCAGTTCTTC.